The 26 T cell receptor beta chains presented below share a single source sample, sequenced in a study of identical twins. One entry per CDR3 protein results from TCRdb running MiXCR on the 5' RACE reads. The sample yields some 1,600,000 distinct CDR3 sequences, 25% to 35% seen once. Sample: cord blood. These TCRs come from a newborn girl in good health.

This clonotype was seen a handful of times. J is TRBJ2-7 and V is TRBV27; D is perhaps TRBD2 (6 bases). This CDR3 has 13 residues. Germline V lookup: CDR1 MNHEY, CDR2 SMNVEV (reference sequence). Trimming left V 1 base short and J 6 bases short, with 10 bases between. Here the CDR3 DNA reads TGTGCCAGCAGTTTATTCAGCGGGCTCGAGCAGTACTTC. This codes for CASSLFSGLEQYF.

This clonotype was detected only a few times. The V gene is TRBV5-1, the J gene TRBJ2-7; TRBD2 might be the D (5 bases). CDR1 is SGHRS, CDR2 YFSETQ, per germline. The CDR3 runs 13 residues. Trimming removed 4 bases at V and 5 bases at J, with 13 bases between. Here the CDR3 DNA reads TGCGCCAGCAGCAGAGAGGGTTTAAACGAGCAGTACTTC. As protein: CASSREGLNEQYF.

This clonotype was observed a handful of times. This chain joins TRBV6-1 and TRBJ2-7; TRBD2 matches 10 bases. V lost 2 bases to trimming and J lost 0 bases; unmatched junction nucleotides: 7. Germline V lookup: CDR1 MNHNS, CDR2 SASEGT. This CDR3 region has 17 residues. As DNA, the CDR3 is TGTGCCAGCAGTGAATTGGGGGGACTAGCGTACTCCTACGAGCAGTACTTC. Its protein is CASSELGGLAYSYEQYF.

Comment on this clonotype: One end of the junction varies from germline; a read error may be responsible. The V call is TRBV7-7, the J call TRBJ2-2, with TRBD1 matching 7 bases. The CDR3 extends over 12 amino acids. Germline values: CDR1 SSHAT, CDR2 FNYEAQ (reference sequence). The CDR3 loop reads CASTTGAGELFF. For the CDR3, the DNA is TGTGCTAGCACCACAGGGGCCGGGGAGCTGTTTTTT.

A remark on this clonotype: The junction differs from germline at one of its ends, possibly a read error. V and J are TRBV12-3 or TRBV12-4 and TRBJ2-4; a possible D gene is TRBD2 (6 bases). The CDR3 is 18 residues long. Here the CDR3 reads CAGSRPEVAEGAKNIQYF. The CDR3 coding sequence is TGTGCCGGCAGCCGGCCAGAGGTAGCGGAGGGAGCCAAAAACATTCAGTACTTC.

This chain uses TRBV12-3 or TRBV12-4 with TRBJ2-1, with 11 bases fitting TRBD2. J gave up 7 bases and V 1 base, and 3 bases lay outside the gene matches. CDR3 length: 15 amino acids. The CDR3 loop reads CASSLGVAGGNEQFF. CDR3 nucleotides: TGTGCCAGCAGTTTAGGGGTAGCGGGAGGGAATGAGCAGTTCTTC.

The V and J genes are TRBV27 and TRBJ2-1, with 9 bases aligning to TRBD1. CDR3 length equals 16 residues. J lost 5 bases, V lost 2 bases, and 7 bases had no gene match. CDR1 is MNHEY, CDR2 SMNVEV, per germline (reference sequence). In DNA, the CDR3 is TGTGCCAGCAGTTTAAGGCTTGGGACAGGGAACAATGAGCAGTTCTTC. Its translation: CASSLRLGTGNNEQFF.

This clonotype came up a few times. The rearrangement joins TRBV2 to TRBJ2-7, with 7 bases fitting TRBD1. CDR3 length equals 16 residues. The J segment lost 1 base and the V segment lost 2 bases, leaving 8 bases of the junction unmatched. Germline V gene data show CDR1 as SNHLY and CDR2 as FYNNEI. CDR3 loop: CASSERDRSPSYEQYF. CDR3 nucleotide sequence: TGTGCCAGCAGTGAAAGGGACAGATCACCTTCCTACGAGCAGTACTTC.

V usage is TRBV6-2 or TRBV6-3 and J usage is TRBJ2-7; weak D call: TRBD2 (6 bases). CDR1 and CDR2 (germline): MNHEY, SVGEGT. The germline V and J ends were trimmed by 4 bases and 2 bases, with 24 bases remaining between them. CDR3 length equals 18 residues. The DNA for the CDR3 is TGTGCCAGCAGTTCCTTGGGGTTAGGCGGGGACCGAACCTACGAGCAGTACTTC. As protein: CASSSLGLGGDRTYEQYF.

This clonotype was picked up a small number of times. The chain couples TRBV28 to TRBJ1-1; 7 positions match TRBD1. This CDR3 is 15 amino acids long. J lost 1 base, V lost 5 bases, and 7 bases had no gene match. Germline assignment: CDR1 MDHEN and CDR2 SYDVKM. The DNA for the CDR3 is TGTGCCAGCAGTACCTACAGGGGTGGGAACACTGAAGCTTTCTTT. Translated, it gives CASSTYRGGNTEAFF.

The V gene is TRBV5-1, the J gene TRBJ2-2; no clear D. From germline, CDR1 is SGHRS and CDR2 YFSETQ. V lost 0 bases, J lost 3 bases, and 12 bases lay in between. This CDR3 region has 16 residues. The CDR3 nucleotides are TGCGCCAGCAGCTTGGATCGGGCAATATACACCGGGGAGCTGTTTTTT. Encoded protein: CASSLDRAIYTGELFF.

The rearrangement joins TRBV7-2 to TRBJ2-2; a possible D gene is TRBD2 (6 bases). Germline V gene data show CDR1 as SGHTA and CDR2 as FQGNSA. The CDR3 totals 15 residues. V was cut by 2 bases and J by 2 bases, with 9 bases left in between. The CDR3 nucleotides are TGTGCCAGCAGCTTATATAGCGGCAACACCGGGGAGCTGTTTTTT. Its protein product is CASSLYSGNTGELFF.

The chain combines TRBV24-1 with TRBJ1-1, with 9 bases lining up with TRBD1. From germline, CDR1 is KGHDR and CDR2 SFDVKD. The CDR3 has 12 amino acids. Unmatched junction bases numbered 7, after V lost 6 bases and J lost 12 bases. This chain's CDR3 is CATSSGTGMTFF. The DNA of the CDR3 is TGTGCCACCAGTTCCGGGACAGGGATGACTTTCTTT.

The chain recombines TRBV6-1 with TRBJ2-3; 7 bases are shared with TRBD1. Germline CDR1 reads MNHNS; CDR2 reads SASEGT. This CDR3 has 14 residues. Trimming removed 8 bases from V and 1 base from J; junction bases left unmatched: 6. CDR3 in DNA: TGTGCCAGCCAGAGGCAGGGGGGCACAGATACGCAGTATTTT. It translates to CASQRQGGTDTQYF.

This clonotype was detected only a few times. The J gene is TRBJ2-1, the V gene TRBV2; unclear D gene. The better agreement between TRBJ2-7 and the DNA end casts doubt on the J call. The CDR3 spans 14 residues. Germline loops: CDR1 SNHLY, CDR2 FYNNEI. The CDR3 region has the DNA TGTGCCAGCGTGGCCAGTAGCTCCTACAATGAGCAGTACTTC. Amino acids: CASVASSSYNEQYF.

This rearrangement joins TRBV7-2 to TRBJ1-5; a weak D match, TRBD1 (6 bases). The CDR3 is made up of 16 amino acids. V was shortened by 1 base and J by 7 bases, with 17 bases between the two germline ends. Germline V gene lookup returns CDR1 SGHTA and CDR2 FQGNSA. The CDR3 reads CASSLVGGQNRQPQHF. Written as DNA, the CDR3 is TGTGCCAGCAGCTTAGTAGGGGGACAAAACAGGCAGCCCCAGCATTTT.

The chain couples TRBV30 to TRBJ1-2, with D possibly TRBD1 on 5 matching bases. The ends were cut back, 0 bases at V and 7 bases at J, with 15 bases in the middle. Germline V lookup: CDR1 GTSNPN, CDR2 SVGIG (reference sequence). CDR3 length equals 14 residues. The CDR3 bases are TGTGCCTGGAGTGTACAGGTTCCCTTGGGTGGCTACACCTTC. Translating gives CAWSVQVPLGGYTF.

This chain joins TRBV19 and TRBJ2-4, with D tentatively TRBD2 (6 bases). With 4 bases removed from V and 7 bases from J, the gap between germline ends came to 14 bases. Germline-derived CDR1 and CDR2 are LNHDA and SQIVND (reference sequence). CDR3 length: 14 residues. CDR3 DNA: TGTGCCAGTAGTAATGCCGGGAGTTGGAACATTCAGTACTTC. Translating it yields CASSNAGSWNIQYF.

The chain recombines TRBV27 with TRBJ2-1, with TRBD1 matching over 8 bases. The CDR3 contains 14 residues. The trim removed 5 bases at V and 5 bases at J, leaving 5 bases unmatched. Germline CDR1 is MNHEY and CDR2 is SMNVEV (reference sequence). The CDR3, as DNA: TGTGCCAGCAGTGGGGACAGGTCTCACAATGAGCAGTTCTTC. Amino acids: CASSGDRSHNEQFF.

The chain uses TRBV15 and TRBJ2-5, with D perhaps being TRBD1 or TRBD2 (5 bases each). Near its end, the DNA agrees better with TRBJ2-4, so the J call may be wrong. There are 15 residues in the CDR3. CDR1 is LNHNV and CDR2 is YYDKDF in the germline V gene (reference sequence). Written as DNA, the CDR3 is TGTGCCACCAGCAGGATTACAGGATTTGGGAGCATTCAGTACTTC. Protein product: CATSRITGFGSIQYF.

J is TRBJ1-1 and V is TRBV27; no firm D call. This CDR3 contains 13 residues. The germline V and J ends were trimmed by 10 bases and 5 bases, with 17 bases remaining between them. From germline, CDR1 is MNHEY and CDR2 SMNVEV (reference sequence). This CDR3 reads CATHGVWKTEAFF. The CDR3 DNA follows: TGTGCCACCCACGGAGTATGGAAAACTGAAGCTTTCTTT.

This clonotype showed up just a few times. The chain couples TRBV29-1 to TRBJ2-1, with D possibly TRBD1 on 6 matching bases. V gave up 2 bases and J gave up 7 bases, with 12 bases separating them. CDR1 is SQVTM and CDR2 is ANQGSEA in the germline V gene. CDR3 size: 13 residues. CDR3 in DNA: TGCAGCGTTGAAACCCGACAGGTAAATGAGCAGTTCTTC. Encoded protein: CSVETRQVNEQFF.

The V gene is TRBV19, the J gene TRBJ1-5, with a weak D call TRBD1 (5 bases). Trimming cost V 3 bases and J 7 bases, with 10 bases left between them. This CDR3 has 13 amino acids. Germline V CDR1 and CDR2: LNHDA, SQIVND (reference sequence). The CDR3 nucleotides read TGTGCCAGTAGTATCCAGGGTAAACAGCCCCAGCATTTT. Translated, it gives CASSIQGKQPQHF.

This clonotype came up a few times. The rearrangement links TRBV6-5 to TRBJ2-1; 10 nucleotides align to TRBD2. CDR3 length: 18 residues. From germline, CDR1 is MNHEY and CDR2 SVGAGI. Trimming removed 2 bases from V and 0 bases from J; junction bases left unmatched: 7. Here the CDR3 DNA reads TGTGCCAGCAGTTACAGGGGACTAGCGATGAACTCCTACAATGAGCAGTTCTTC. Translating gives CASSYRGLAMNSYNEQFF.

J is TRBJ2-6 and V is TRBV6-6; 10 nucleotides align to TRBD1. The CDR3 totals 17 residues. The trim removed 0 bases at V and 2 bases at J, leaving 1 base unmatched. Germline V gene data show CDR1 as MNHNY and CDR2 as SVGAGI (reference sequence). The CDR3, as DNA: TGTGCCAGCAGTTACTCGGGACAGGGGCCTGGGGCCAACGTCCTGACTTTC. Translation: CASSYSGQGPGANVLTF.

Only a few counts were recorded for this clonotype. This chain connects TRBV4-1 to TRBJ1-4; D gene ambiguous. This CDR3 spans 12 amino acids. Trimming pared 1 base from V and 12 bases from J, leaving 9 bases between. In germline, CDR1 is MGHRA, CDR2 YSYEKL. This CDR3 is CASSQGTTELFF. The CDR3 nucleotides are TGCGCCAGCAGCCAAGGGACTACCGAACTGTTTTTT.